These T cell receptor beta chains were read from a single sample in a study of blood T cell repertoires in COVID-19. Clones were sequenced by immunoSEQ multiplex PCR, and TCRdb holds only the in-frame ones, with some missing. The sample includes around 60,000 clones, around four fifths seen only once; the top ten take 5% to 5.5%. Sequenced: peripheral blood. All receptors derive from a man in his 70s with acute or convalescent COVID-19. Both conserved end residues are part of each CDR3. D genes are given only for firm matches. Not all rows give a size; the values are once, few, many and, for expanded clones, a class.

DNA: TGTGCCAGCTCACCCCAAGTAGAGAACTATGGCTACACCTTC; CDR3: CASSPQVENYGYTF; size: .; D: .; J: TRBJ1-2; V: TRBV18
DNA: TGCGCCAGCAGTGATGGACTAGCGGGGGGAACCGGAGCGGCGCAGTATTTT; CDR3: CASSDGLAGGTGAAQYF; size: .; D: TRBD2; J: TRBJ2-3; V: TRBV10-1
DNA: TGCGCCAGCAGCTTGGGACAGGGGGCACTGGTCTATGGCTACACCTTC; CDR3: CASSLGQGALVYGYTF; size: .; D: TRBD1; J: TRBJ1-2; V: TRBV5-1
DNA: TGTGCCAGCAGCGCCGGGGGGGCTACGGGCACCGGGGAGCTGTTTTTT; CDR3: CASSAGGATGTGELFF; size: .; D: TRBD2; J: TRBJ2-2; V: TRBV5-4
DNA: TGTGCCAGCAGCCAGGGCGGGGGGACGGAGACCCAGTACTTC; CDR3: CASSQGGGTETQYF; size: .; D: TRBD2; J: TRBJ2-5; V: TRBV5-4
DNA: TGTGCCAGCAGCTGGACAGTTGGTGAGCAGTTCTTC; CDR3: CASSWTVGEQFF; size: .; D: .; J: TRBJ2-1; V: TRBV7-9
DNA: TGTGCCAGCAGCTTATTATCAGGGGCCGGGGAGCTGTTTTTT; CDR3: CASSLLSGAGELFF; size: .; D: .; J: TRBJ2-2; V: TRBV7-3
DNA: TGCAGCGTTGAATCTGGAGTAGCGGGGGGAGCCAATGAGCAGTTCTTC; CDR3: CSVESGVAGGANEQFF; size: .; D: TRBD2; J: TRBJ2-1; V: TRBV29-1
DNA: TGTGCCAGCAGCTTAGTCTCCACCGGGGAGCTGTTTTTT; CDR3: CASSLVSTGELFF; size: .; D: .; J: TRBJ2-2; V: TRBV7-8
DNA: TGTGCTAGTGGTCCCCCCCCAGCTGGGGCCGCCTCCTACGAGCAGTACTTC; CDR3: CASGPPPAGAASYEQYF; size: once; D: .; J: TRBJ2-7; V: TRBV12-5
DNA: TGTGCCAGCAGTTCACCGGTCGACTATGGCTACACCTTC; CDR3: CASSSPVDYGYTF; size: .; D: .; J: TRBJ1-2; V: TRBV25-1
DNA: TGTGCCAGCAGCCTAGAGGGGAAATTCTTAGAGTTTACGCAGTATTTT; CDR3: CASSLEGKFLEFTQYF; size: .; D: .; J: TRBJ2-3; V: TRBV9
DNA: TGTGCCAGTAGTACAGGGATGGTAGAAGGTTCCTATGGCTACACCTTC; CDR3: CASSTGMVEGSYGYTF; size: .; D: .; J: TRBJ1-2; V: TRBV19
DNA: TGCGCCAGCAGCCAACCCTTTCGAGGTAAAGAGACCCAGTACTTC; CDR3: CASSQPFRGKETQYF; size: .; D: .; J: TRBJ2-5; V: TRBV4-1
DNA: TGCAGCGTTTTGTACAGGGAGCGGCAAGAGACCCAGTACTTC; CDR3: CSVLYRERQETQYF; size: .; D: .; J: TRBJ2-5; V: TRBV29-1
DNA: TGTGCCAGCAGTACCCCGGGACTAGCGGAAGAGACCCAGTACTTC; CDR3: CASSTPGLAEETQYF; size: .; D: TRBD2; J: TRBJ2-5; V: TRBV6-2/TRBV6-3
DNA: TGCGCCAGCAGCTTACTTGACTTTGACAATGAGCAGTTCTTC; CDR3: CASSLLDFDNEQFF; size: .; D: .; J: TRBJ2-1; V: TRBV5-1
DNA: TGTGCCAGCAGCATATGGACAGGGGATGGAATCACCTACGAGCAGTACTTC; CDR3: CASSIWTGDGITYEQYF; size: .; D: TRBD1; J: TRBJ2-7; V: TRBV7-9
DNA: TGCGCCAGCAGGCTGGGCCGAAGTTCCAATGAGCAGTTCTTC; CDR3: CASRLGRSSNEQFF; size: .; D: .; J: TRBJ2-1; V: TRBV4-1
DNA: TGTGCCAGCAGCCGGGGGGCGGGAGGAAACACCATATATTTT; CDR3: CASSRGAGGNTIYF; size: .; D: .; J: TRBJ1-3; V: TRBV13
DNA: TGCGCCAGCAGCTTGAATACAGACAATGAGCAGTTCTTC; CDR3: CASSLNTDNEQFF; size: .; D: .; J: TRBJ2-1; V: TRBV5-1
DNA: TGTGCCAGCAGCGTGGGGACAGGGCAAGAGACCCAGTACTTC; CDR3: CASSVGTGQETQYF; size: .; D: TRBD1; J: TRBJ2-5; V: TRBV9
DNA: TGTGCCAGCAGCCCGGGACAGGGGACCTATGGCTACACCTTC; CDR3: CASSPGQGTYGYTF; size: .; D: TRBD1; J: TRBJ1-2; V: TRBV6-5
DNA: TGTGCCAGCAGCATCGGTAGCCTAGACAATGAGCAGTTCTTC; CDR3: CASSIGSLDNEQFF; size: .; D: .; J: TRBJ2-1; V: TRBV11-3
DNA: TGTGCCAGCAGCTTCCGCTCCTACGAGCAGTACTTC; CDR3: CASSFRSYEQYF; size: .; D: .; J: TRBJ2-7; V: TRBV11-2
DNA: TGCGCCAGCAGCTCCGGGGGGGACTCCTACAATGAGCAGTTCTTC; CDR3: CASSSGGDSYNEQFF; size: .; D: TRBD2; J: TRBJ2-1; V: TRBV5-1
DNA: TGTGCCAGCAGTGCCACGGACAGGGTATCCGGAAACACCATATATTTT; CDR3: CASSATDRVSGNTIYF; size: .; D: TRBD1; J: TRBJ1-3; V: TRBV6-1
DNA: TGTGCCAGCAGCCAACCGAGGGTGACTGAAGCTTTCTTT; CDR3: CASSQPRVTEAFF; size: .; D: .; J: TRBJ1-1; V: TRBV4-2
DNA: TGCGCCAGCAGCTTCGAGGTCGCTAACTATGGCTACACCTTC; CDR3: CASSFEVANYGYTF; size: .; D: .; J: TRBJ1-2; V: TRBV5-1
DNA: TGTGCCAGCAGTTACGGTATAGGGGCAGCAGGAAACACCATATATTTT; CDR3: CASSYGIGAAGNTIYF; size: .; D: .; J: TRBJ1-3; V: TRBV6-5
DNA: TGCGCCAGCACCCAAGCCCCGAGCAGGGGGGAGACCCAGTACTTC; CDR3: CASTQAPSRGETQYF; size: .; D: TRBD1; J: TRBJ2-5; V: TRBV5-1
DNA: TGCAGCGTTGAAAGGGGGCTATTCTACAATGAGCAGTTCTTC; CDR3: CSVERGLFYNEQFF; size: .; D: TRBD1; J: TRBJ2-1; V: TRBV29-1
DNA: TGTGCCAGCAGTTACAGGGGGCTAAGTGAGCAGTTCTTC; CDR3: CASSYRGLSEQFF; size: .; D: TRBD1; J: TRBJ2-1; V: TRBV28
DNA: TGTGCCAGCAGCGTCAACGGTGCCTATGGCTACACCTTC; CDR3: CASSVNGAYGYTF; size: .; D: .; J: TRBJ1-2; V: TRBV9
DNA: TGCGCCAGCAGCCGACCGGGTGGATCCTACGAGCAGTACTTC; CDR3: CASSRPGGSYEQYF; size: .; D: .; J: TRBJ2-7; V: TRBV5-1
DNA: TGTGCCAGCAGTTCCCCGGGGTGGAGCTCCTATAATTCACCCCTCCACTTT; CDR3: CASSSPGWSSYNSPLHF; size: .; D: .; J: TRBJ1-6; V: TRBV28
DNA: TGTGCCAGCAGCTACGACCCGCCGGCAGCGGTCTCTGGAAACACCATATATTTT; CDR3: CASSYDPPAAVSGNTIYF; size: many; D: .; J: TRBJ1-3; V: TRBV7-6
DNA: TGTGCCAGCAGATCGACAGGGGGCACAAATAAAATCGAAACGACACACCACTATGGCTACACCTTC; CDR3: CASRSTGGTNKIETTHHYGYTF; size: .; D: TRBD1; J: TRBJ1-2; V: TRBV28
DNA: TGTGCCAGCAGCCCCCTTGAGGGAGGCACAGATACGCAGTATTTT; CDR3: CASSPLEGGTDTQYF; size: .; D: .; J: TRBJ2-3; V: TRBV5-4
DNA: TGCGCCAGCCCAACAGAACCCTCGAACACCGGGGAGCTGTTTTTT; CDR3: CASPTEPSNTGELFF; size: .; D: .; J: TRBJ2-2; V: TRBV10-1
DNA: TGTGCCAGCAGCCAAAGCCTGAAGGGGAGGGAGCTGTTTTTT; CDR3: CASSQSLKGRELFF; size: few; D: .; J: TRBJ2-2; V: TRBV3-1/TRBV3-2
DNA: TGTGCCAGCAGCTTGGACTTCTCTGGAAACACCATATATTTT; CDR3: CASSLDFSGNTIYF; size: few; D: .; J: TRBJ1-3; V: TRBV5-5
DNA: TGTGCCAGCAGCTTACCCCAGATTAATGAAAAACTGTTTTTT; CDR3: CASSLPQINEKLFF; size: .; D: .; J: TRBJ1-4; V: TRBV7-9
DNA: TGTGCCAGCAGCCCAAGTGGAGGGTCCTACGAGCAGTACTTC; CDR3: CASSPSGGSYEQYF; size: few; D: .; J: TRBJ2-7; V: TRBV9
DNA: TGTGCCAGCAGTCCCGGGACTTACTATGGCTACACCTTC; CDR3: CASSPGTYYGYTF; size: .; D: .; J: TRBJ1-2; V: TRBV6-5
DNA: TGCGCCAGCAGCTCCGGGACAGCGAACACAGATACGCAGTATTTT; CDR3: CASSSGTANTDTQYF; size: .; D: TRBD1; J: TRBJ2-3; V: TRBV5-1
DNA: TGTGCCAGCAGCTTAGGGACAGCAGCCAAAAACATTCAGTACTTC; CDR3: CASSLGTAAKNIQYF; size: once; D: .; J: TRBJ2-4; V: TRBV7-9
DNA: TGTGCCAGCAGCTTAGAGGGACAGGGGATTCATGGCTACACCTTC; CDR3: CASSLEGQGIHGYTF; size: .; D: TRBD1; J: TRBJ1-2; V: TRBV7-8
DNA: TGTGCCAGCAGGTCTAGGGGGACAGGGGCCTACAATGAGCAGTTCTTC; CDR3: CASRSRGTGAYNEQFF; size: .; D: TRBD1; J: TRBJ2-1; V: TRBV6-6
DNA: TGTGCCATCAGTGAGCCGACAGGGTGGACAGGCGGGGAGCTGTTTTTT; CDR3: CAISEPTGWTGGELFF; size: .; D: TRBD1; J: TRBJ2-2; V: TRBV10-3
DNA: TGCAGTGCTAGTCCAGGGGAAGAGACCCAGTACTTC; CDR3: CSASPGEETQYF; size: .; D: .; J: TRBJ2-5; V: TRBV20-1
DNA: TGTGCCAGCTCATCACGAGAGGGTAATGAAAAACTGTTTTTT; CDR3: CASSSREGNEKLFF; size: .; D: .; J: TRBJ1-4; V: TRBV18
DNA: TGCGCCAGCAGCCGAGACGCGGTAAACTACGAGCAGTACTTC; CDR3: CASSRDAVNYEQYF; size: .; D: .; J: TRBJ2-7; V: TRBV4-1
DNA: TGTGCCAGCAGTCGACCGGGACTGATCACAGATACGCAGTATTTT; CDR3: CASSRPGLITDTQYF; size: .; D: .; J: TRBJ2-3; V: TRBV6-2/TRBV6-3